This T cell receptor beta chain comes out of a study of cytomegalovirus exposure and HLA in healthy donors. General study points: The authors listed some 150 TCR beta chains as cytomegalovirus-associated. Rare TCR sequences dominated, though some public TCRs recurred in many donors. Testing in vitro showed a few CMV-associated chains specific for CMV antigens.

As regards this clone: Its specificity is unknown.

The donors were part of the validation cohort of more than 90 subjects. That cohort was separate from the first cohort, which comprised roughly 670 subjects. Sequenced by immunoSEQ multiplex PCR; TCRdb stores in-frame clones only, minus some. The repertoire holds tens of thousands of clones, with about 88% as singletons. The source is a woman under 40 in good health and CMV-seronegative. Sequenced sample: PBMCs.

The CDR3 DNA reads as TGCGCCAGCAGCCGAACCAAAGGGGGCGCATACGAGCAGTACTTC. Residues: CASSRTKGGAYEQYF. The chain couples TRBV4-1 to TRBJ2-7, with 7 bases lining up with TRBD1. CDR1 and CDR2 from the germline V gene are MGHRA and YSYEKL. There are 15 residues in the CDR3. After removal of 4 bases from V and 4 bases from J, the junction contained 10 bases not matched to a gene.